Presented here are 6 T cell receptor beta chains from one specimen sequenced in a study of graft-versus-host responses after intestinal transplantation. Assay: immunoSEQ multiplex PCR; the TCRdb copy retains only in-frame clones and omits some. The table lists approximately 37,000 clones, 90% to 95% of them singletons. The sequencing used PBMCs, collected approximately 700 days after intestinal transplantation. The source is a human patient who received an intestinal transplant, so some T cells may come from the graft donor.

The chain has TRBV6-6 and TRBJ2-7, with D unclear. CDR3 length: 14 amino acids. CDR1 is MNHNY, CDR2 SVGAGI, per germline (reference sequence). V lost 6 bases, J lost 0 bases, and 12 bases lay in between. This CDR3 is CASRTDASSYEQYF. In DNA, the CDR3 is TGTGCCAGCAGGACGGACGCGAGCTCCTACGAGCAGTACTTC.

This chain connects TRBV5-6 to TRBJ1-1, with D unclear. This CDR3 region has 12 residues. The V end lost 6 bases, the J end lost 1 base, and 7 bases lay between the germline ends. Germline lookup yields CDR1 SGHDT and CDR2 YYEEEE. Here the CDR3 reads CASNQPNTEAFF. The CDR3 DNA reads as TGTGCCAGCAACCAGCCGAACACTGAAGCTTTCTTT. Based on the CDR3 plus reference TRBV5-6 and TRBJ1-1, the full variable domain is DAGVTQSPTHLIKTRGQQVTLRCSPKSGHDTVSWYQQALGQGPQFIFQYYEEEERQRGNFPDRFSGHQFPNYSSELNVNALLLGDSALYLCASNQPNTEAFFGQGTRLTVV.

This chain links TRBV5-4 with TRBJ2-7; D gene ambiguous. Germline values: CDR1 SGHNT, CDR2 YYREEE (reference sequence). V lost 3 bases, J lost 5 bases, and 9 bases lay in between. This CDR3 spans 12 amino acids. The DNA for the CDR3 is TGTGCCAGCAGCTCCCCTCGGAACGAGCAGTACTTC. It codes for CASSSPRNEQYF.

V is TRBV19 and J is TRBJ2-5; D call uncertain. Germline CDR1 LNHDA, CDR2 SQIVND (reference sequence). The CDR3 runs 10 residues. Trimming removed 7 bases at V and 4 bases at J, with 4 bases between. The CDR3 nucleotides are TGTGCCAGTAAGGGAGAGACCCAGTACTTC. This translates into CASKGETQYF.

V and J are TRBV27 and TRBJ2-2; the D gene is possibly TRBD2 (5 bases). This CDR3 contains 15 residues. V shed 3 bases and J shed 6 bases, with 14 bases lying between them. Germline CDR1 and CDR2: MNHEY and SMNVEV (reference sequence). This CDR3 reads CASSLWPSYAGELFF. In DNA, the CDR3 is TGTGCCAGCAGTTTGTGGCCTAGCTATGCCGGGGAGCTGTTTTTT.

V gene TRBV18 combines with J gene TRBJ1-4; possible D gene TRBD1, 5 bases. Per the germline V gene, CDR1 is KGHSH and CDR2 is LQKENI. V lost 5 bases and J 5 bases, leaving 12 bases between the germline ends. The CDR3 is made up of 14 amino acids. The CDR3 DNA sequence: TGTGCCAGCTCATCCATGGGGGGAAATGAAAAACTGTTTTTT. This gives the protein CASSSMGGNEKLFF.